This TCR beta chain was sequenced during a study of T cell repertoires in ileal Crohn's disease (dated by TCRdb to about 2019). With respect to the entire study: The median duration of disease was about 7.3 years, and at the time of surgery 35% of patients were active smokers. Roughly half of the patients were given postoperative therapy, with ten to twelve receiving thiopurines and about 19 receiving anti-TNF agents. The study ran alongside a multicentre cohort designed to identify predictors of early endoscopic recurrence after ileocolonic resection. All patients had surgery for a complication: stricturing disease in about 60% and penetrating disease in 39%. A prospective multicentre cohort supplied the roughly 59 Crohn's disease patients whose TCR repertoires were analysed. The study sequenced about 150 mucosal samples from around 52 patients, taken at several locations on the surgical specimen and at postoperative endoscopy. Endoscopic postoperative recurrence was defined as a Rutgeerts score above i0.

For commercial TCRB immunosequencing, roughly 0.5 micrograms of biopsy DNA were submitted for each sample. Adaptive Biotechnology amplified CDR3 regions from genomic DNA with a two-step multiplex PCR that controlled for amplification bias. In the first PCR, primers covered every V and J gene segment, and in the second PCR, barcodes and Illumina adapters were added. CDR3 libraries were sequenced using an Illumina instrument. Per the source publication's procedure: The analysis used both the pipelines supplied by the vendor and custom analysis of the raw data in R/Bioconductor with R version 3.3.0. Clonality, which ranges from 0 to 1, was calculated as the inverse of the normalised Shannon entropy across all productive clones. High-frequency clones were defined as the repertoire share of the top 100 clones, retaining only clones passing a 95% confidence test. Overlap between samples was measured with the Morisita-Horn index, while repertoire diversity was measured with the Simpson index. Not all clones reach the TCRdb copy of this immuneACCESS table, which keeps in-frame sequences only. Checked studies attribute under half of the gap to unresolved V genes and leave the rest unexplained. V and J calls and clone size follow that table, whereas D and trimming were derived from the DNA. This sample lists 2,300 or so clones; around 96% were detected once. The top ten clones comprise less than 1.5% of the sample.

The investigation overall reported the following: Higher percentages of high-frequency clones at the time of surgery were linked to endoscopic recurrence, and every patient with clonality above 26.8% (18/57) had recurrence. Mucosal CD4 and CD8 T cells were sorted and sequenced only in a subgroup of patients, whose size was not stated. A significantly higher proportion of clonal expansions was observed in active smokers at surgery than in non-smokers (about 25% vs 20%, p=0.02). More high-frequency clones were carried by sorted CD8 T cells than by CD4 T cells, suggesting that mucosal expansions were mainly CD8.

As concerns this clone: Which antigen it targets is not known. Nothing much larger sits one base from this clone, and base qualities are not available.

Adults with ileal or ileocolonic Crohn's disease for whom ileocolonic resection was indicated were considered eligible. Whole ileal mucosal biopsies were stored frozen at -80°C before DNA extraction. Genomic DNA was extracted from frozen whole biopsies with a TRizol-based method and quantified on a NanoDrop 2000 spectrophotometer. The CDR3 spans 16 residues, from the cysteine through the phenylalanine. Just CDR3 DNA is preserved here, 48 bases in frame from base 1. The junction carries 16 bases between V and J, which are trimmed by 6 bases and 1 base respectively. The germline V gene (reference sequence) sets CDR1 to SEHNR and CDR2 to FQNEAQ.

The receptor chain draws on TRBV7-9 and TRBJ2-1; perhaps TRBD2 is the D gene, with 6 bases matching. The origin of this receptor is an adult with Crohn's disease. The sample was ileal tissue. The DNA is TGTGCCAGCAGGGGGCTCGGGGGAGGATCCTACAATGAGCAGTTCTTC. This encodes CASRGLGGGSYNEQFF.